The rows below give T cell receptor beta chains drawn from one sample of a study of identifying expanded T cells in peripheral blood. Libraries were prepared by immunoSEQ multiplex PCR; TCRdb keeps only in-frame clonotypes and omits some of them. This sample has approximately 90,000 clones, with roughly 90% found just once. The specimen sequenced was blood. Every receptor here comes from a person aged 18 to 75 in good health. Each CDR3 is given with its conserved first and last residue. D genes are given only for firm matches. Clone sizes are given selectively: once, few, many, or a class where the clone is expanded.

len	j_gene	d_gene	v_gene	abundance	CDR3aa	CDR3nt
15	TRBJ1-2	-	TRBV7-2	-	CASSLAPDTFYGYTF	TGTGCCAGCAGCTTAGCGCCCGACACCTTTTATGGCTACACCTTC
15	TRBJ2-2	TRBD1	TRBV11-3	-	CASSRRTGDTGELFF	TGTGCCAGCAGCCGACGGACAGGGGACACCGGGGAGCTGTTTTTT
11	TRBJ1-1	-	TRBV9	-	CASSAGVEAFF	TGTGCCAGCAGCGCAGGGGTTGAAGCTTTCTTT
13	TRBJ2-5	-	TRBV6-5	-	CASSYRGRETQYF	TGTGCCAGCAGTTACAGGGGTAGAGAGACCCAGTACTTC
15	TRBJ2-7	-	TRBV6-1	-	CASRGDEGNSYEQYF	TGTGCCAGCAGGGGGGATGAGGGCAACTCCTACGAGCAGTACTTC
12	TRBJ2-7	-	TRBV2	-	CASIGLGYEQYF	TGTGCCAGCATAGGACTCGGTTACGAGCAGTACTTC
12	TRBJ2-3	-	TRBV5-4	-	CASSRATDTQYF	TGTGCCAGCAGCCGAGCCACAGATACGCAGTATTTT
16	TRBJ1-1	-	TRBV4-1	-	CASSQEGRALTTEAFF	TGCGCCAGCAGCCAAGAAGGTAGGGCCCTGACGACTGAAGCTTTCTTT
13	TRBJ1-2	-	TRBV6-1	-	CASKEAPGYGYTF	TGTGCCAGCAAGGAGGCTCCAGGCTATGGCTACACCTTC
15	TRBJ1-1	TRBD1	TRBV7-9	-	CASNDEGGGNTEAFF	TGTGCCAGCAACGATGAAGGGGGCGGGAACACTGAAGCTTTCTTT
15	TRBJ2-2	-	TRBV18	-	CASSPNQGNTGELFF	TGTGCCAGCTCACCTAATCAGGGGAACACCGGGGAGCTGTTTTTT
12	TRBJ1-4	-	TRBV28	-	CASEDRDEKLFF	TGTGCCAGCGAAGACAGAGATGAAAAACTGTTTTTT
13	TRBJ2-5	-	TRBV10-3	once	CAISAGNQETQYF	TGTGCCATCAGTGCGGGGAACCAAGAGACCCAGTACTTC
14	TRBJ2-1	-	TRBV27	-	CASSPGSSYNEQFF	TGTGCCAGCAGCCCCGGGTCCTCCTACAATGAGCAGTTCTTC
13	TRBJ1-5	TRBD1	TRBV30	-	CAFRDSYYQPQHF	TGTGCCTTCCGGGACAGCTATTATCAGCCCCAGCATTTT
14	TRBJ1-2	TRBD1	TRBV7-8	-	CASSLTAGGYGYTF	TGTGCCAGCAGCTTAACCGCAGGGGGTTATGGCTACACCTTC
15	TRBJ2-1	-	TRBV6-4	once	CASSVSGGAGNEQFF	TGTGCCAGCAGTGTGAGTGGGGGGGCTGGTAATGAGCAGTTCTTC
14	TRBJ1-2	TRBD1	TRBV5-4	-	CASSFRIQGDGYTF	TGTGCCAGCAGCTTCCGTATCCAGGGGGATGGCTACACCTTC
16	TRBJ1-2	TRBD1	TRBV27	-	CASSPRTGGGNYGYTF	TGTGCCAGCAGTCCAAGGACAGGGGGAGGGAACTATGGCTACACCTTC
15	TRBJ2-5	-	TRBV5-1	-	CASSLGWTAQETQYF	TGCGCCAGCAGCTTGGGGTGGACAGCCCAAGAGACCCAGTACTTC
15	TRBJ2-5	-	TRBV11-2	-	CASSFRGLPQETQYF	TGTGCCAGCAGCTTTCGGGGGCTGCCCCAGGAGACCCAGTACTTC
15	TRBJ2-1	-	TRBV5-6	once	CASSSRGVSYNEQFF	TGTGCCAGCAGCTCCCGAGGGGTTTCCTACAATGAGCAGTTCTTC
11	TRBJ2-7	-	TRBV10-2	-	CASMKTYEQYF	TGCGCCAGCATGAAGACCTACGAGCAGTACTTC
14	TRBJ2-7	TRBD1	TRBV6-5	-	CASSKSGQRSWQYF	TGTGCCAGCAGTAAATCGGGACAGCGATCTTGGCAGTACTTC
11	TRBJ2-5	-	TRBV27	-	CASIFRETQYF	TGTGCCAGCATCTTCAGGGAGACCCAGTACTTC
13	TRBJ2-5	-	TRBV28	-	CASRPGPQETQYF	TGTGCCAGCAGACCGGGACCACAAGAGACCCAGTACTTC
14	TRBJ1-2	TRBD1	TRBV27	few	CASSLAQGGSGYTF	TGTGCCAGCAGCCTCGCGCAGGGGGGTAGTGGCTACACCTTC
16	TRBJ1-3	TRBD1	TRBV5-4	-	CASSLGVTGSGNTIYF	TGTGCCAGCAGCTTGGGGGTGACAGGGTCTGGAAACACCATATATTTT